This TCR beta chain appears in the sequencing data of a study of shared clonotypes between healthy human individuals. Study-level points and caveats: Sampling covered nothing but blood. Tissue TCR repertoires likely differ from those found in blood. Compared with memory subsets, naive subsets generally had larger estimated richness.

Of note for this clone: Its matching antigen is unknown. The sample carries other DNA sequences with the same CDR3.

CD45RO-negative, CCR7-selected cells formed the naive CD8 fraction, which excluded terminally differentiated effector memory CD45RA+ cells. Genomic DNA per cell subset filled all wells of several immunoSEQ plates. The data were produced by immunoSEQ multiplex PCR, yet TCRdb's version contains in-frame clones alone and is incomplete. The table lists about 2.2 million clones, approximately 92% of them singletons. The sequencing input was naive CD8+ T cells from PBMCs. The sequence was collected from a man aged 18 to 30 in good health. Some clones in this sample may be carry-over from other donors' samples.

The chain's CDR3 is CASSPSGSSYEQYF. The CDR3 DNA sequence: TGTGCCAGCAGCCCGTCAGGGAGCTCCTACGAGCAGTACTTC. This rearrangement joins TRBV7-8 to TRBJ2-7; D is possibly TRBD1 or TRBD2 (5 bases each). The V end lost 5 bases, the J end lost 0 bases, and 11 bases lay between the germline ends. The CDR3 spans 14 residues. Looked up from germline, CDR1 is SGHVS and CDR2 is FQNEAQ. The whole variable domain, remainder taken from reference TRBV7-8 and TRBJ2-7, is GAGVSQSPRYKVAKRGQDVALRCDPISGHVSLFWYQQALGQGPEFLTYFQNEAQLDKSGLPSDRFFAERPEGSVSTLKIQRTQQEDSAVYLCASSPSGSSYEQYFGPGTRLTVT.